These 5 T cell receptor beta chains were sequenced from one sample in a study of response to subunit inactivated influenza vaccine. MiXCR, applied by TCRdb to the RT-PCR reads, yields one record per CDR3 protein. Here the sample spans more than 700,000 distinct CDR3 sequences, approximately 22% being singletons. Specimen: PBMCs from blood, collected less than 6 days after vaccination. These receptors all come from a man aged 50-60 years who received an inactivated influenza vaccine.

The gene calls are TRBV12-3 or TRBV12-4 and TRBJ1-2; 10 bases line up with TRBD1. J gave up 9 bases and V 5 bases, and 15 bases lay outside the gene matches. This CDR3 comprises 16 residues. CDR3 residues: CASSGSPGQGLTRYTF. The CDR3 bases are TGTGCCAGCAGTGGCTCGCCGGGACAGGGGCTAACTCGCTACACCTTC.

At least ten counts were recorded for this clonotype. Relative to the germline gene, one junction end is altered; a read error may explain this. V gene TRBV12-3 or TRBV12-4 combines with J gene TRBJ2-2; 10 nucleotides match TRBD1. The CDR3 is 15 residues long. This CDR3 is CASSGQGANTGELFF. In nucleotides, the CDR3 is TGCGCCAGCAGCGGACAGGGGGCGAACACCGGGGAGCTGTTTTTT.

The chain carries TRBV6-1 and TRBJ2-5, with D possibly called TRBD1 or TRBD2 (6 bases each). The CDR3 is 14 amino acids. In germline, CDR1 is MNHNS, CDR2 SASEGT. V was cut by 6 bases and J by 4 bases, with 15 bases left in between. In nucleotides, the CDR3 is TGTGCCAGCAGAGACATCAGGGGAGGAGAGACCCAGTACTTC. It is translated as CASRDIRGGETQYF.

The V and J genes are TRBV4-3 and TRBJ1-1; TRBD1 might be the D (5 bases). Germline lookup yields CDR1 LGHNA and CDR2 YSLEER. V was shortened by 0 bases and J by 7 bases, with 9 bases between the two germline ends. There are 13 residues in the CDR3. The chain's CDR3 is CASSQDRDVEAFF. Here the CDR3 DNA reads TGCGCCAGCAGCCAAGATAGGGACGTTGAAGCTTTCTTT.

Only a few counts were recorded for this clonotype. The chain couples TRBV5-1 to TRBJ1-2, with D hard to call. This CDR3 spans 13 amino acids. Per the germline V gene, CDR1 is SGHRS and CDR2 is YFSETQ. V lost 5 bases, J lost 2 bases, and 10 bases lay in between. The CDR3 spells CASRSAENYGYTF. CDR3 nucleotide sequence: TGCGCCAGCAGGTCGGCGGAAAACTATGGCTACACCTTC.